Given below is one TCR beta chain in context. These data originate in a study of Ad26.COV2.S vaccination and SARS-CoV-2 variants. CDR3 size: 16 residues. Per germline, CDR1 MNHEY and CDR2 SMNVEV (reference sequence). The V and J ends lost 6 bases and 8 bases respectively, with 22 bases between them. Data came from immunoSEQ multiplex PCR; TCRdb stores just in-frame clones and leaves some out. The sample consists of approximately 460,000 clones, 89% of them appearing once. Treatment in this sample: 15 to 20 received Ad26.COV2.S at low or high dose, single or two shots; several received placebo; per-sample allocation not given. Collection of samples fell on day 63 after the first vaccine or placebo injection. An Ad26 vector that expressed Wuhan-strain SARS-CoV-2 spike constituted the vaccine.

The TCR originated in a person between 18 and 60 years old who received the Ad26.COV2.S COVID-19 vaccine or a placebo. The chain uses TRBV27 and TRBJ2-2; D is possibly TRBD2 (5 bases). The sample in question was peripheral blood, obtained in a trial of Ad26.COV2.S vaccine versus placebo. CDR3 nucleotide sequence: TGTGCCAGCAGCCGTAGTACTAGTGCGGTTTTTGGGGAGCTGTTTTTT. It is translated as CASSRSTSAVFGELFF.